This T cell receptor beta chain was sequenced during a study of identical twins. This CDR3 is 14 amino acids long. Germline V lookup: CDR1 SQVTM, CDR2 ANQGSEA. V lost 3 bases, J lost 9 bases, and 7 bases stayed unmatched. Each CDR3 protein gets one entry after TCRdb re-called the 5' RACE reads with MiXCR. The sample yields some 1,600,000 distinct CDR3 sequences, less than 35% seen once. Sequencing input: cord blood. The sequence derives from a newborn girl in good health. The chain has TRBV29-1 and TRBJ2-1; 11 bases align to TRBD2. This CDR3 is CSVEGSGRAFEQFF. CDR3 sequence (DNA): TGCAGCGTTGAGGGTAGCGGGAGGGCCTTTGAGCAGTTCTTC.